The 10 T cell receptor beta chains reported below all come from one sample, sequenced in a study of molecular identifiers for immune sequencing clone quantification. Using its own MiXCR run on the PCR reads, TCRdb lists one record per CDR3 protein. Seen here are roughly 100,000 distinct CDR3 sequences, 30% to 45% observed once, and the top ten hold over 8%. The sample taken for sequencing was naive CD8+ T cells from blood, with Jurkat cell RNA spiked in. Subset in this sample: FACS-sorted CD8+CD4-CCR7+CD45RA+ naive T cells. All receptors come from a human donor in good health. Some libraries in this study had Jurkat cell RNA spiked in.

The CDR3 protein is CATTWTSVGNEQYF. The CDR3 nucleotides read TGTGCCACCACATGGACGTCTGTAGGGAACGAGCAGTACTTC. This rearrangement joins TRBV6-2 or TRBV6-3 to TRBJ2-7; D is unclear. The CDR3 is 14 amino acids. The ends were cut back, 10 bases at V and 5 bases at J, with 21 bases in the middle. Germline CDR1 and CDR2: MNHEY and SVGEGT.

This clonotype was found a few times. The chain combines TRBV29-1 with TRBJ2-2; D is uncertain. There are 12 residues in the CDR3. The V and J ends lost 4 bases and 4 bases respectively, with 7 bases between them. Germline V CDR1 and CDR2: SQVTM, ANQGSEA. In nucleotides, the CDR3 is TGCAGCGTTGTAGACGGCACCGGGGAGCTGTTTTTT. It specifies CSVVDGTGELFF.

There are many counts of this clonotype. This chain uses TRBV14 with TRBJ1-1; 9 nucleotides line up with TRBD1. V was clipped by 4 bases and J by 4 bases; unmatched bases: 13. Per germline, CDR1 SGHDN and CDR2 FVKESK. The CDR3 contains 17 residues. The CDR3: CASSPQIWTGEGTEAFF. CDR3 DNA: TGTGCCAGCAGCCCGCAAATTTGGACAGGGGAAGGCACTGAAGCTTTCTTT.

This clonotype was found a few times. The rearrangement uses TRBV7-9 and TRBJ2-2; D not resolved. Germline V gene data show CDR1 as SEHNR and CDR2 as FQNEAQ (reference sequence). The CDR3 covers 14 residues. Trimming left V 5 bases short and J 1 base short, with 8 bases between. The CDR3 sequence is CASSPVWNTGELFF. As DNA, the CDR3 is TGTGCCAGCAGCCCAGTTTGGAACACCGGGGAGCTGTTTTTT.

V and J are TRBV20-1 and TRBJ2-7; TRBD2 aligns across 10 bases. CDR3 length: 14 amino acids. The J segment lost 3 bases and the V segment lost 1 base, leaving 3 bases of the junction unmatched. Per germline, CDR1 DFQATT and CDR2 SNEGSKA (reference sequence). The chain's CDR3 is CSARGLAGLYEQYF. The DNA of the CDR3 is TGCAGTGCTAGAGGACTAGCGGGCCTCTACGAGCAGTACTTC.

The V gene is TRBV29-1, the J gene TRBJ2-3; TRBD1 might be the D (6 bases). Trimming took off 7 bases at V and 5 bases at J, with 16 bases between the two ends. The CDR3 totals 13 residues. Per the germline V gene, CDR1 is SQVTM and CDR2 is ANQGSEA. CDR3 residues: CSAEQGREDTQYF. CDR3 nucleotide sequence: TGCAGCGCAGAACAGGGCCGGGAAGATACGCAGTATTTT.

This clonotype was seen repeatedly, ten times or more. The rearrangement links TRBV29-1 to TRBJ2-1, with D perhaps matching TRBD1 (6 bases). Trimming removed 6 bases at V and 8 bases at J, with 17 bases between. CDR1 is SQVTM and CDR2 is ANQGSEA in the germline V gene. This CDR3 is 13 amino acids long. This CDR3 is CSVRGRGLDEQFF. Written as DNA, the CDR3 is TGCAGCGTGCGCGGCAGGGGCTTGGATGAGCAGTTCTTC.

This clonotype was found a few times. The chain carries TRBV29-1 and TRBJ2-7, with 7 positions matching TRBD2. In germline, CDR1 is SQVTM, CDR2 ANQGSEA. The CDR3 has 16 amino acids. V shed 7 bases and J 0 bases; nucleotides not matched to a gene: 15. The CDR3 loop is CSASTFREGRSYEQYF. The CDR3 DNA reads as TGCAGCGCCTCCACGTTCAGGGAGGGACGCTCCTACGAGCAGTACTTC.

This clonotype was counted once. This may come from a read error, since a much larger clone is one base off. The chain has TRBV28 and TRBJ2-3; D not resolved. The CDR3 runs to 15 residues. Germline V gene data show CDR1 as MDHEN and CDR2 as SYDVKM. This CDR3 is CASSLLPARTDSQYF. The DNA for the CDR3 is TGTGCCAGCAGTTTATTGCCGGCCCGCACAGATTCGCAGTATTTT.

This clonotype has a single count. The V gene is TRBV29-1, the J gene TRBJ2-3; D possibly corresponds to TRBD2 (6 bases). The length of the CDR3 is 15 residues. Germline values: CDR1 SQVTM, CDR2 ANQGSEA. V was clipped by 2 bases and J by 0 bases, with 12 bases between them. CDR3: CSVESSGTSTDTQYF. CDR3 in DNA: TGCAGCGTTGAAAGCTCAGGGACTAGCACAGATACGCAGTATTTT.